A selection of T cell receptor beta chains follows, all from one sample in a study of identical twins. TCRdb ran MiXCR on the 5' RACE reads and lists one entry per CDR3 protein. The sample shows 270,000 or so distinct CDR3 sequences, around 8% of them seen only once. This same sample was also part of a study on yellow fever vaccine responses in identical twins.

Sequencing was carried out using CD8+ T cells sorted from blood. The receptor source for this set is a woman in her late teens or twenties in good health. Each CDR3 is given without its conserved first and last residue. Fields, in order: J gene, V gene, CDR3 length, clone size, D gene, CDR3 protein. A D gene is named only where the DNA matches it firmly. Size is stated for part of the rows, as once, few or many counts, or as a class when the clone is expanded.

TRBJ2-3,TRBV25-1,13,NA,NA,ASRARGRHTDTQY
TRBJ2-1,TRBV20-1,11,few,TRBD1,SARGTGPNEQF
TRBJ2-1,TRBV20-1,11,NA,TRBD2,SDGGRAWDEQF
TRBJ2-5,TRBV5-1,10,many,NA,ASSTYQETQY
TRBJ1-2,TRBV12-3/TRBV12-4,13,many,NA,ASSLMISASDGYT
TRBJ2-5,TRBV11-2,13,few,NA,ASSLFAEGGETQY
TRBJ2-2,TRBV11-2,13,NA,NA,ASSLGFLNTGELF
TRBJ2-2,TRBV7-9,12,NA,TRBD1,ASSGTGVSGELF
TRBJ2-1,TRBV7-8,14,many,TRBD2,ASSLISGTSLDEQF
TRBJ2-1,TRBV15,13,few,NA,ATDRATNTHNEQF
TRBJ2-5,TRBV3-1,12,few,NA,ASSQDSSLETQY
TRBJ2-7,TRBV5-1,13,few,NA,ASSFGRDLSYEQY